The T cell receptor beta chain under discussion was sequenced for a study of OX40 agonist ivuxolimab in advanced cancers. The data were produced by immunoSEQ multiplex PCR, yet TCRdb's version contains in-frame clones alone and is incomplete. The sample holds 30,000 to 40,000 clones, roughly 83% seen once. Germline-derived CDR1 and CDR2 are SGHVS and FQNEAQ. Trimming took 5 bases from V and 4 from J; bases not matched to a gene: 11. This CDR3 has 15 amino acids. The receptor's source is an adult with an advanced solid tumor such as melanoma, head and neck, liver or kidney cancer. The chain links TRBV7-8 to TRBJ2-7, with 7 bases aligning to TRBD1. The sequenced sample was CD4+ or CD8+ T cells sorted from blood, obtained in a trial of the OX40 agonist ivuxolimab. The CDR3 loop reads CASSALQGPAYEQYF. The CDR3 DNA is TGTGCCAGCAGCGCATTACAGGGGCCCGCTTACGAGCAGTACTTC. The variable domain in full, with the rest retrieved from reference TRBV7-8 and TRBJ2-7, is GAGVSQSPRYKVAKRGQDVALRCDPISGHVSLFWYQQALGQGPEFLTYFQNEAQLDKSGLPSDRFFAERPEGSVSTLKIQRTQQEDSAVYLCASSALQGPAYEQYFGPGTRLTVT.